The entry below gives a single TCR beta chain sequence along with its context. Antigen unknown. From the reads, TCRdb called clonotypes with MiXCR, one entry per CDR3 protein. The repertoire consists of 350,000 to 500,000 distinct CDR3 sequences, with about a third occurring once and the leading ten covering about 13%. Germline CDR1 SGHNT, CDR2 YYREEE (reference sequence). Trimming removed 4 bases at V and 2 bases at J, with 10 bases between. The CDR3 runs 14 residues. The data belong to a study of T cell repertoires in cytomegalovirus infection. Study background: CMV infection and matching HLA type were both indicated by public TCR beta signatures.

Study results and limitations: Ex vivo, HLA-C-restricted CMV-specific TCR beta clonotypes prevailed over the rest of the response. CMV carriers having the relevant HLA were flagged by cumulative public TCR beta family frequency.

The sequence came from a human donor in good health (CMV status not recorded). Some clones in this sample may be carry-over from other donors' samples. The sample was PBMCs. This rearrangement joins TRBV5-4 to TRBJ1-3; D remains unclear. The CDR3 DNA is TGTGCCAGCAGCCGGAAAGGGCCTGGAAACACCATATATTTT. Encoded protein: CASSRKGPGNTIYF.